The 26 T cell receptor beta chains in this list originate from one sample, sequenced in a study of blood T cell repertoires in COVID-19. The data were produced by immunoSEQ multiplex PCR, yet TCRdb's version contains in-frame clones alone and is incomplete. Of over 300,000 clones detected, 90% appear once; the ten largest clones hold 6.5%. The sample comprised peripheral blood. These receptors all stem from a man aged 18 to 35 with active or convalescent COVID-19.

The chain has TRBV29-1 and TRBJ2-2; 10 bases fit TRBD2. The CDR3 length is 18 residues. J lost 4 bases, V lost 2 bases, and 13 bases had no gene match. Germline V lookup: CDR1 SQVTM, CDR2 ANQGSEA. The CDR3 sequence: CSVETGPGLAESTGELFF. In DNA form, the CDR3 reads TGCAGCGTTGAAACGGGACCTGGACTAGCGGAGTCCACCGGGGAGCTGTTTTTT.

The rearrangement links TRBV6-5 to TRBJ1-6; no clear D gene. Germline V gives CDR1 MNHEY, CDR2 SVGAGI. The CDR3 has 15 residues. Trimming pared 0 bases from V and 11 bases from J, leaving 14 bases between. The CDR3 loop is CASSYSFDTWAPLHF. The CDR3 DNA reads TGTGCCAGCAGTTACTCGTTCGACACCTGGGCACCCCTCCACTTT.

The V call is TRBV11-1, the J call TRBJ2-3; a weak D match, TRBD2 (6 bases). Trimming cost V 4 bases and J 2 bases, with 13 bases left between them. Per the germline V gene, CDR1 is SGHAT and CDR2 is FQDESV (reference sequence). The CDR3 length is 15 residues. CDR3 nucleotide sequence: TGTGCCAGCAGCTCGGAGGGGCCGGACACAGATACGCAGTATTTT. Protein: CASSSEGPDTDTQYF. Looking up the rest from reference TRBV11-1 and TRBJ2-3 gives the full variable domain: EAEVAQSPRYKITEKSQAVAFWCDPISGHATLYWYRQILGQGPELLVQFQDESVVDDSQLPKDRFSAERLKGVDSTLKIQPAELGDSAMYLCASSSEGPDTDTQYFGPGTRLTVL.

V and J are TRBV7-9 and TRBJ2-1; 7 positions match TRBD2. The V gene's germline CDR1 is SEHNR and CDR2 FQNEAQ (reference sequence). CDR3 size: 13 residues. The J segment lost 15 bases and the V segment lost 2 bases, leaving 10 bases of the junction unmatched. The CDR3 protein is CASSLIAQRGLFF. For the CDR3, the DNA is TGTGCCAGCAGCTTAATCGCTCAGCGGGGTCTGTTCTTC.

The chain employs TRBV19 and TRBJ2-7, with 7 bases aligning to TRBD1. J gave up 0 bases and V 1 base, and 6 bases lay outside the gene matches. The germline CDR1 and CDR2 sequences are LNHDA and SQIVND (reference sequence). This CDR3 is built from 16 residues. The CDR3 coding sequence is TGTGCCAGTAGTATAGGAAAGGGGGCCTACTCCTACGAGCAGTACTTC. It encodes CASSIGKGAYSYEQYF. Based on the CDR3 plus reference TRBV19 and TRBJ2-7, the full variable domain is DGGITQSPKYLFRKEGQNVTLSCEQNLNHDAMYWYRQDPGQGLRLIYYSQIVNDFQKGDIAEGYSVSREKKESFPLTVTSAQKNPTAFYLCASSIGKGAYSYEQYFGPGTRLTVT.

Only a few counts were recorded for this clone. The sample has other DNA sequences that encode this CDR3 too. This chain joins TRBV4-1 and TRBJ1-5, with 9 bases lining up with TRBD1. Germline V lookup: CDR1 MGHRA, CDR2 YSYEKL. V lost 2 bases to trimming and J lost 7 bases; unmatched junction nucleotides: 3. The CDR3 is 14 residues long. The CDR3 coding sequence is TGCGCCAGCAGCCAAACAGGGGGCGGACAGCCCCAGCATTTT. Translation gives CASSQTGGGQPQHF.

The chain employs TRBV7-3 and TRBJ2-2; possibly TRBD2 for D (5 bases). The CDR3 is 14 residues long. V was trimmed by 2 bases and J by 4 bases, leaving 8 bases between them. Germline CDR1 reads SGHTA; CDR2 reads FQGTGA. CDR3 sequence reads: CASSLGRTTGELFF. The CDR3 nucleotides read TGTGCCAGCAGCTTAGGGAGAACCACCGGGGAGCTGTTTTTT. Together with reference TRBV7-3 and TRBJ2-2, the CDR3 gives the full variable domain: GAGVSQTPSNKVTEKGKYVELRCDPISGHTALYWYRQSLGQGPEFLIYFQGTGAADDSGLPNDRFFAVRPEGSVSTLKIQRTERGDSAVYLCASSLGRTTGELFFGEGSRLTVL.

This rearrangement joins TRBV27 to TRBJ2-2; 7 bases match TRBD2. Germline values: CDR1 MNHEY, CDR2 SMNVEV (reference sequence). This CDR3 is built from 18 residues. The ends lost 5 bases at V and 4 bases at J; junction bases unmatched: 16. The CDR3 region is CASSPLSFGTTLTGELFF. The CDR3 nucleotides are TGTGCCAGCAGTCCACTATCATTCGGGACTACCCTCACCGGGGAGCTGTTTTTT.

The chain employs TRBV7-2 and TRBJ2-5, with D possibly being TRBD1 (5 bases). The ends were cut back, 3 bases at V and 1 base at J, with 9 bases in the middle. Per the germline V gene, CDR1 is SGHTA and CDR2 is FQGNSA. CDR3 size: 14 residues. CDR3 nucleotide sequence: TGTGCCAGCAGCTTCTCAGGGTCCCAAGAGACCCAGTACTTC. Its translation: CASSFSGSQETQYF.

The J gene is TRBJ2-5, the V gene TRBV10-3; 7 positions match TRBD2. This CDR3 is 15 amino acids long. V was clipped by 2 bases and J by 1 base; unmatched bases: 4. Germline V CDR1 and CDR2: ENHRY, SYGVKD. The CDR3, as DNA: TGTGCCATCAGTGAGAGCGGGGACCTCCAAGAGACCCAGTACTTC. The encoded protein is CAISESGDLQETQYF.

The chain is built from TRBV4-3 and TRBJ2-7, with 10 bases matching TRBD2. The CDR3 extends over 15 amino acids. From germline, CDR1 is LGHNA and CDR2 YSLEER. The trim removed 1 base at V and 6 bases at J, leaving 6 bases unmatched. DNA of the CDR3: TGCGCCAGCAGCCAAGGGACTAGCGGTGGCGGCGAGCAGTACTTC. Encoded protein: CASSQGTSGGGEQYF.

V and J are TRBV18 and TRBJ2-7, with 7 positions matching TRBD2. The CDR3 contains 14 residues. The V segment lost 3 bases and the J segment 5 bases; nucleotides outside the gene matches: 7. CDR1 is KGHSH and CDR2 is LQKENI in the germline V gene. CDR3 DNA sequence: TGTGCCAGCTCACCGCGGGAGCGATCGGACGAGCAGTACTTC. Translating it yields CASSPRERSDEQYF.

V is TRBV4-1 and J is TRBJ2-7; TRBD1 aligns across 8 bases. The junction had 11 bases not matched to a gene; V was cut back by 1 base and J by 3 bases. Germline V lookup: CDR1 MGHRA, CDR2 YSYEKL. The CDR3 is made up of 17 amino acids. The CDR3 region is CASSQGPGTGNFYEQYF. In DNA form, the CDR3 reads TGCGCCAGCAGCCAAGGACCCGGGACAGGTAATTTCTACGAGCAGTACTTC.

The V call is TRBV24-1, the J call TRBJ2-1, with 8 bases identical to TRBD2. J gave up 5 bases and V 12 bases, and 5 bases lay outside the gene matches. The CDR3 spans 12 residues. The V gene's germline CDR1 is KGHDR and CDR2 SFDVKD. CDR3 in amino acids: CASGGLNNEQFF. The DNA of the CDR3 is TGTGCCTCGGGGGGGCTAAACAATGAGCAGTTCTTC.

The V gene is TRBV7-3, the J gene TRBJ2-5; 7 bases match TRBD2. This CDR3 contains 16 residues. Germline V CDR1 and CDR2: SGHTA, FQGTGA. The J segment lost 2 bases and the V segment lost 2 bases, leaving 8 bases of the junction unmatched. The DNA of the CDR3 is TGTGCCAGCAGCTTAGGGTTCGCGGGGGTTCAAGAGACCCAGTACTTC. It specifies CASSLGFAGVQETQYF.

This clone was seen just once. In DNA, the CDR3 is TGTGCCAGCAGCTTAGAGGGTCTAGCGGGGTACAATGAGCAGTTCTTC. This translates into CASSLEGLAGYNEQFF. The V call is TRBV11-2, the J call TRBJ2-1; 9 positions match TRBD2. In germline, CDR1 is SGHAT, CDR2 FQNNGV. J lost 4 bases, V lost 0 bases, and 4 bases had no gene match. CDR3 size: 16 residues.

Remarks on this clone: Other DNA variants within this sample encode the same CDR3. CDR3 loop: CASSQVPGGSTDTQYF. The CDR3 nucleotides are TGCGCCAGCAGCCAAGTCCCCGGGGGTAGCACAGATACGCAGTATTTT. J is TRBJ2-3 and V is TRBV4-3; TRBD2 might be the D (6 bases). This CDR3 has 16 residues. V shed 1 base and J shed 0 bases, with 11 bases lying between them. Germline V lookup: CDR1 LGHNA, CDR2 YSLEER.

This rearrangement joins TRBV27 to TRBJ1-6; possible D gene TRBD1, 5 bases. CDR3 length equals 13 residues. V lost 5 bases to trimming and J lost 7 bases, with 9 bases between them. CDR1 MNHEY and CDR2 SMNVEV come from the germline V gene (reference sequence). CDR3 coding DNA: TGTGCCAGCAGTATCGGACAAAATTCACCCCTCCACTTT. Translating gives CASSIGQNSPLHF.

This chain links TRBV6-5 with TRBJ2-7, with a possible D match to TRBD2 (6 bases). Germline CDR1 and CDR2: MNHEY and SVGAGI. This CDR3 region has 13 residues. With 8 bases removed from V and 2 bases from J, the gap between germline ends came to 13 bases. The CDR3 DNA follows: TGTGCCAGCTGTAGCGGTCCAGCCTACGAGCAGTACTTC. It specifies CASCSGPAYEQYF.

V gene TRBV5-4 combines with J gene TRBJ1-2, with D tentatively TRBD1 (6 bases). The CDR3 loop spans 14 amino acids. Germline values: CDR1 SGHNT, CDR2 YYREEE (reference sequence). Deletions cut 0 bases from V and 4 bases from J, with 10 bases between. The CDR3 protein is CASSLVSGVYGYTF. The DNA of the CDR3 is TGTGCCAGCAGCTTGGTTTCAGGGGTCTATGGCTACACCTTC.

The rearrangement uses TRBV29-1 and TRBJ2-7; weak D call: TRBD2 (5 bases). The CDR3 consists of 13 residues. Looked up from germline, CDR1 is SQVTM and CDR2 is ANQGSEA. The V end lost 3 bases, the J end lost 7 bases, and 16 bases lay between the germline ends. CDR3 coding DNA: TGCAGCGTTGAGGGCGGACCTACGGGAGAGCAGTACTTC. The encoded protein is CSVEGGPTGEQYF.

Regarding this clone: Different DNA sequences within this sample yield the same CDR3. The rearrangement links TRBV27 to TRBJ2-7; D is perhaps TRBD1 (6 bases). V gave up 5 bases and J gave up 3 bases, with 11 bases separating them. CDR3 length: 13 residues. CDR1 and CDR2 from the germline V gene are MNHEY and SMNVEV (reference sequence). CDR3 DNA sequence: TGTGCCAGCAGTCTAACAGGGTACTACGAGCAGTACTTC. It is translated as CASSLTGYYEQYF.

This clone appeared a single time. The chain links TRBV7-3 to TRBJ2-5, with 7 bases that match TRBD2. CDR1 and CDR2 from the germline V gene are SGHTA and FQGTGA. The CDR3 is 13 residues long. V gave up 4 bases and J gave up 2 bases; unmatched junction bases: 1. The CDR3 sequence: CASSSLAQETQYF. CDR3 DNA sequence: TGTGCCAGCAGCTCACTAGCGCAAGAGACCCAGTACTTC.

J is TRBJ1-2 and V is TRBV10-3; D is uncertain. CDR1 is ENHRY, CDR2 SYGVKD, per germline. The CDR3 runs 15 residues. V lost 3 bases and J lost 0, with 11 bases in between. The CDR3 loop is CAISDSTESNYGYTF. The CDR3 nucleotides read TGTGCCATCAGTGATTCGACGGAGTCTAACTATGGCTACACCTTC.

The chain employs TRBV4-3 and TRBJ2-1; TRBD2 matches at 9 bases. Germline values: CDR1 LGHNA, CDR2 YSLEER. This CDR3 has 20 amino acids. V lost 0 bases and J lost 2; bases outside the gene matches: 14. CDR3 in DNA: TGCGCCAGCAGCCAAGATACAGCTAGCGGGGATTCCAGACCCTACAATGAGCAGTTCTTC. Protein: CASSQDTASGDSRPYNEQFF.

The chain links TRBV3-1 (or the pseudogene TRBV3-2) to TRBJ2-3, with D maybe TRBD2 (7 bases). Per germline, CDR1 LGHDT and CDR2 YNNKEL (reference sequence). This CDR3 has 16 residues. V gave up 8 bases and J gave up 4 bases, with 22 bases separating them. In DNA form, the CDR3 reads TGTGCCAGCCCCCCGAGTGGGGGGGCGTTCGCAGATACGCAGTATTTT. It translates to CASPPSGGAFADTQYF.